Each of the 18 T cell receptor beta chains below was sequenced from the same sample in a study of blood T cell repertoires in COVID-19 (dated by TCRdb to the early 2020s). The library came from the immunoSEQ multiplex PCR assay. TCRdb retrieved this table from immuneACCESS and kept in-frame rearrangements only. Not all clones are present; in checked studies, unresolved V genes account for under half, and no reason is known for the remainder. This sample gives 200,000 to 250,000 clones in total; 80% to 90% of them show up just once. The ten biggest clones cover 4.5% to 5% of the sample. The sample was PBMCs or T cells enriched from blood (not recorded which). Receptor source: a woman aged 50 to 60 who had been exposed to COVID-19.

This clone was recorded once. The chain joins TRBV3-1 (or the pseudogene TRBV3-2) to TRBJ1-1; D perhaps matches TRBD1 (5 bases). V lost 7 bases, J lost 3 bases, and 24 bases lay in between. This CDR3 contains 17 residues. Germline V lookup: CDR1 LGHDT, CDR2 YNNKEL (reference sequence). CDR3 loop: CASTTSGRGLSDTEAFF. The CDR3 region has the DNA TGTGCCAGCACTACTTCTGGACGGGGGTTATCTGACACTGAAGCTTTCTTT.

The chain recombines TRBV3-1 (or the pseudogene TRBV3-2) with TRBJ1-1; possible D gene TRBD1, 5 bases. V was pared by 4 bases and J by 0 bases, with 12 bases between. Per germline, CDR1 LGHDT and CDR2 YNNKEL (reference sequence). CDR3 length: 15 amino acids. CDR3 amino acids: CASSPRGILNTEAFF. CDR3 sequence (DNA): TGTGCCAGCAGCCCTCGGGGGATCCTGAACACTGAAGCTTTCTTT.

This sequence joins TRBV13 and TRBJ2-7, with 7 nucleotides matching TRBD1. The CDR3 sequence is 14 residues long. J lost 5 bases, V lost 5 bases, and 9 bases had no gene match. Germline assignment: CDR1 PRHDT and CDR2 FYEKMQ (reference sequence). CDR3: CASSLTGVSDEQYF. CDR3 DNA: TGTGCCAGCAGCCTAACAGGGGTTTCCGACGAGCAGTACTTC.

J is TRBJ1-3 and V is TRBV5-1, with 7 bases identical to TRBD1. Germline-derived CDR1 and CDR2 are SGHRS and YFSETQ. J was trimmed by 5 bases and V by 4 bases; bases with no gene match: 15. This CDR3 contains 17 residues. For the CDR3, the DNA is TGCGCCAGCAGCGGGGGAAGAGAACGACAGGGCAGAAACACCATATATTTT. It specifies CASSGGRERQGRNTIYF.

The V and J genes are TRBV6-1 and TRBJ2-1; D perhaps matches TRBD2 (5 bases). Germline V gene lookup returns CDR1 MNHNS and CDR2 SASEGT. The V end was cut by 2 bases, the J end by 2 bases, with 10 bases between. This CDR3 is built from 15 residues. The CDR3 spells CASSELRGAYNEQFF. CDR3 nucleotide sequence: TGTGCCAGCAGTGAACTCCGGGGAGCCTACAATGAGCAGTTCTTC.

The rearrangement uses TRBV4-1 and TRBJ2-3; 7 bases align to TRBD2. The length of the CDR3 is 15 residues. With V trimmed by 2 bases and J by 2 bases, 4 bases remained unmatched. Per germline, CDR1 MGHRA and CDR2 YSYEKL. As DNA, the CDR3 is TGCGCCAGCAGCCAACAGACTAGCACCACAGATACGCAGTATTTT. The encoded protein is CASSQQTSTTDTQYF.

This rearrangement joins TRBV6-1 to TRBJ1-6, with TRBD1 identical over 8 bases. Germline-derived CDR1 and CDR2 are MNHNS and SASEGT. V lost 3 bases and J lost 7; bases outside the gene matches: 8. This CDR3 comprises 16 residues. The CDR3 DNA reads TGTGCCAGCAGTGATCGAGCGGACAGGGAGAATTCACCCCTCCACTTT. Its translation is CASSDRADRENSPLHF.

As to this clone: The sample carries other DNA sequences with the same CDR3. CDR3 DNA sequence: TGTGCCAGCAGCTTCTCTAACACTGAAGCTTTCTTT. Translating gives CASSFSNTEAFF. The chain joins TRBV7-9 to TRBJ1-1; D gene ambiguous. Trimming shortened V by 3 bases and J by 2 bases, and 4 bases separated the two germline ends. CDR1 and CDR2 (germline): SEHNR, FQNEAQ (reference sequence). The CDR3 is made up of 12 amino acids.

The CDR3 DNA follows: TGCGCCAGCAGTGAAGAAGGAGAAGGGAGCTCCTACAATGAGCAGTTCTTC. Its translation: CASSEEGEGSSYNEQFF. The rearrangement joins TRBV10-1 to TRBJ2-1; D may be TRBD2 (5 bases). The CDR3 covers 17 residues. The germline V gene has CDR1 WNHNN and CDR2 SYGVQD (reference sequence). Trimming pared 3 bases from V and 0 bases from J, leaving 15 bases between.

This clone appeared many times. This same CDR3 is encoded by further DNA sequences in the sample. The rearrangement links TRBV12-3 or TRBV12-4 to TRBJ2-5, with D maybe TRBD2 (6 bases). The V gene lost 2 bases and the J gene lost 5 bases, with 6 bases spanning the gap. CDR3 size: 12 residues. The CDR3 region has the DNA TGTGCCAGCAGTTTACGGGGGGAGACCCAGTACTTC. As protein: CASSLRGETQYF.

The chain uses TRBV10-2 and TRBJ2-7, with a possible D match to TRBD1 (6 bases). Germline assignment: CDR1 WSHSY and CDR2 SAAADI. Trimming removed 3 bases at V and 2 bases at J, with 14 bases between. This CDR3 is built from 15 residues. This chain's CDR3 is CASSDGAGDTYEQYF. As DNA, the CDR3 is TGCGCCAGCAGTGACGGGGCAGGGGATACCTACGAGCAGTACTTC.

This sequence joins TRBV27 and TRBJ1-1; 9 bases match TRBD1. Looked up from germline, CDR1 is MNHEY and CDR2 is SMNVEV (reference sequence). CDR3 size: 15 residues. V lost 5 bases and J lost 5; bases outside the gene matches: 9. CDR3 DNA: TGTGCCAGCAGTAGAAAGACAGGGGGTAGGACTGAAGCTTTCTTT. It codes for CASSRKTGGRTEAFF.

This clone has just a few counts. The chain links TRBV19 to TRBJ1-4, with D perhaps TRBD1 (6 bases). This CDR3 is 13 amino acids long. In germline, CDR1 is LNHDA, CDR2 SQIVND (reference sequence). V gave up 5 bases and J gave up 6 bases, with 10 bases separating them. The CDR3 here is CASSGGADEKLFF. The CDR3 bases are TGTGCCAGTAGTGGGGGGGCGGATGAAAAACTGTTTTTT. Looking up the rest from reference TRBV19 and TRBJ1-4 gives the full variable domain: DGGITQSPKYLFRKEGQNVTLSCEQNLNHDAMYWYRQDPGQGLRLIYYSQIVNDFQKGDIAEGYSVSREKKESFPLTVTSAQKNPTAFYLCASSGGADEKLFFGSGTQLSVL.

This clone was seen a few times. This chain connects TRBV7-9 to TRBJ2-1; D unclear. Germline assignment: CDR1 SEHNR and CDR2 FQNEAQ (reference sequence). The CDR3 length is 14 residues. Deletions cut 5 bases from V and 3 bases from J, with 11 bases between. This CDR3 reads CASSDAVLYNEQFF. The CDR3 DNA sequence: TGTGCCAGCAGCGACGCGGTCCTCTACAATGAGCAGTTCTTC.

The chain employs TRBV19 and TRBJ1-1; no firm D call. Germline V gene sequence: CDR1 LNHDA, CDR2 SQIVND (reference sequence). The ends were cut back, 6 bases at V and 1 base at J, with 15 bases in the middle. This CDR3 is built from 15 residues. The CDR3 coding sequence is TGTGCCAGTAGCAGAACGGGCGGGAGGAACACTGAAGCTTTCTTT. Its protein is CASSRTGGRNTEAFF.

The CDR3 DNA follows: TGTGCCTGGAGTGTACGCCCAACAGGGGTTAATGGCTACACCTTC. It specifies CAWSVRPTGVNGYTF. The chain joins TRBV30 to TRBJ1-2; 7 bases match TRBD1. This CDR3 is 15 amino acids long. CDR1 and CDR2 (germline): GTSNPN, SVGIG (reference sequence). Losses at the gene ends were 0 bases for V and 6 bases for J; bases not matched to a gene: 10.

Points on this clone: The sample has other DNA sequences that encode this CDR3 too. CDR3 nucleotide sequence: TGTGCCAGCAGACCGACAGGGGAAGGACAGCCCCAGCATTTT. Its protein product is CASRPTGEGQPQHF. J is TRBJ1-5 and V is TRBV28; 8 nucleotides align to TRBD1. There are 14 residues in the CDR3. The V gene end was trimmed by 6 bases and the J gene end by 7 bases; junction bases not matched to a gene: 8. Germline CDR1 MDHEN, CDR2 SYDVKM.

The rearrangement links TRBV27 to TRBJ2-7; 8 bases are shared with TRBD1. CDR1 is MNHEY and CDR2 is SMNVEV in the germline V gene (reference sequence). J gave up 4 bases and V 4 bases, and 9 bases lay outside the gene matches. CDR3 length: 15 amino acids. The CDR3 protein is CASSSSDRGRYEQYF. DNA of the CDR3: TGTGCCAGCAGTTCCTCCGACAGGGGTCGGTACGAGCAGTACTTC.